This TCR beta chain is drawn from a study of blood T cell repertoires in COVID-19. Donors were grouped by their self-reported clinical history. The V gene lost 5 bases and the J gene lost 9 bases, with 13 bases spanning the gap. The CDR3 runs 13 residues. Germline assignment: CDR1 MNHNS and CDR2 SASEGT. Original data processing: Nucleated cell counts were estimated from reference gene primer amplification. Using immunoSEQ multiplex PCR, the repertoire was profiled, and TCRdb retains in-frame clones only, with some absent. From that table come the V and J calls and clone size; the DNA was used to work out D and trimming. This sample has 210,000 or so clones, with over 75% found just once.

This chain links TRBV6-1 with TRBJ2-2; no firm D call. The sequenced material came from PBMCs or T cells enriched from blood (not recorded which). This receptor was obtained from a man aged 25-40 years with acute COVID-19. Here the CDR3 reads CASSQNPSRELFF. In DNA, the CDR3 is TGTGCCAGCAGTCAGAACCCTTCAAGGGAGCTGTTTTTT.